This T cell receptor (beta chain) comes out of a study of T cells in Graves' hyperthyroidism and ophthalmopathy (dated by TCRdb to about 2019). About the investigation overall: Peripheral blood was collected at initial diagnosis, before any treatment. The study also compared thyroid tissue and blood T-cell repertoires from five or six Graves' hyperthyroidism patients. Whether ophthalmopathy could be predicted prospectively was tested in an independent validation cohort made up of under 20 hyperthyroidism patients plus 17 patients who later progressed to ophthalmopathy. TCR Vbeta CDR3 sequencing of around 130 peripheral blood samples (under 45 ophthalmopathy, 75 hyperthyroidism and roughly 17 progressor patients) is reported in the paper. A discovery cohort of 95 to 100 patients, 43 with Graves' ophthalmopathy and 57 with stable Graves' hyperthyroidism, was used to find distinguishing TCR V-J signatures. Once sampling was done, hyperthyroidism patients were given methimazole at a starting dose of 30 mg daily, whereas ophthalmopathy patients were given high-dose intravenous methylprednisolone. The roughly 94 discovery patients were randomly divided into training and test sets at a 7:3 ratio. Beyond this particular receptor, the publication reports: Most expanded thyroid clonotypes (frequency above 0.001) were also detected in blood, a finding suggesting that blood repertoires may reflect thyroid immune responses. In validation, the model predicted progression to ophthalmopathy a median of around six months before onset, with roughly 70% sensitivity and about 72% specificity. Ophthalmopathy was separated from stable hyperthyroidism by a 13 V-J signature model, with roughly 88% sensitivity and about 81% specificity obtained in cross-validation and 80%/75% obtained in testing. Sample size was not statistically predetermined, and investigators were not blinded to group allocation.

This clonotype appeared many times. Its antigen target is currently unknown. No much larger clonotype is one base removed from it; base qualities were not supplied. The TCR beta CDR3 regions were amplified from RNA transcripts. The first round of RT-PCR for the TCR CDR3 was performed with the HTBI primer set and the Qiagen OneStep RT-PCR kit. A second multiplex PCR round built the libraries, followed by size selection and purification. Paired-end sequencing of the libraries was performed with 100 bp reads on an Illumina HiSeq2000. The authors processed their data as follows. SOAPnuke was used to process the raw data, with reads discarded if the reads contained adapters or uncalled bases, had a mean Phred below 15, or lacked an exact constant-primer or identifier match. High-quality paired reads were merged using COPE v1.2.5, and each unique nucleotide sequence was defined as a clonotype. MiTCR v1.1 was used to align clonotypes to the IMGT TRBV, TRBD and TRBJ reference segments. Only V-J combinations with frequency above 0.0001, covering about 99% of repertoires, were analysed. A TCS score was defined as the ratio of F50 (clonal expansion) to E x V (chaos), with BLOSUM62-based TCRdist applied between CDR3 peptides within each V-J. Welch's t-statistics and random forest reduced 500 to 550 V-J features to 13, which were used in a naive Bayes classifier (R e1071). The similarity between thyroid and blood repertoires was quantified using the Morisita-Horn index. TCRdb passed the public sequencing reads through fastp at Q25 and MiXCR, retaining productive beta sequences. Rows are unified per CDR3 protein, each entry keeping the most common DNA and genes. TCRdb's processing, not the study's, gives the V and J calls here. The sample includes 700,000 to 850,000 distinct CDR3 sequences, with approximately 40% observed a single time. Clones ranked in the top ten supply roughly 30% of the sample.

Including the terminal cysteine and phenylalanine, the CDR3 comprises 17 residues. Only the CDR3 part of the read is kept: 51 bases, read in frame from the first base. V loses 5 bases of germline sequence and J loses 0 bases, and the interval between the two ends is 17 bases. CDR1 is given as SEHNR and CDR2 as FQNEAQ, both from the germline V gene (reference sequence). A patient counted as having stable Graves' hyperthyroidism if no progression to ophthalmopathy occurred over 18 months of follow-up. Hyperthyroidism patients were aged 18 to 65 years and newly diagnosed, with disease duration of less than 2 months. Patients with uncontrolled infections, other autoimmune diseases, pregnancy or lactation were excluded. Diagnoses were established on the basis of clinical symptoms, serum thyroxine and TRAb, thyroid ultrasound, and orbital computed tomography. Ficoll-Paque density gradient centrifugation was used to isolate PBMCs from around 10 ml of fresh peripheral blood. Total RNA was extracted with Trizol reagent, and quality was checked on an Agilent 2100 Bioanalyzer.

This receptor was taken from a woman aged 40 to 50 with Graves' hyperthyroidism. The receptor chain draws on TRBV7-9 and TRBJ1-3, and possibly TRBD1, on 5 matching bases. Sequences were obtained from blood. For the CDR3, the sequence is CASSGAGAPSSGNTIYF. The DNA sequence is TGTGCCAGCAGCGGGGCAGGCGCGCCCTCCTCTGGAAACACCATATATTTT.